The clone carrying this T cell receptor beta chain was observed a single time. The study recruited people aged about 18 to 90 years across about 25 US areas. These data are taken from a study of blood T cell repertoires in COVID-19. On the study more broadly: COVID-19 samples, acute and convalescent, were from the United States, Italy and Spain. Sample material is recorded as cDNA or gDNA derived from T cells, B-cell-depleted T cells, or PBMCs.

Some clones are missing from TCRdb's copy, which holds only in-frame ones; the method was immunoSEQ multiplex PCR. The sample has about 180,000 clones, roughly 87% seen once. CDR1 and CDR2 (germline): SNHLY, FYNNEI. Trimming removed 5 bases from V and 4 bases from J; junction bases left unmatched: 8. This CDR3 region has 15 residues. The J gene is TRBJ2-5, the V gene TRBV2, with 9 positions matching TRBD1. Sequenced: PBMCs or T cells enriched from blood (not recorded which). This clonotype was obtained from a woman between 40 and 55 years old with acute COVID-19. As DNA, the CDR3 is TGTGCCAGCAGTCCTACAGGGGGCTTTGGAGAGACCCAGTACTTC. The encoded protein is CASSPTGGFGETQYF. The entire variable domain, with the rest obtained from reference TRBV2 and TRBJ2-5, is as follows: EPEVTQTPSHQVTQMGQEVILRCVPISNHLYFYWYRQILGQKVEFLVSFYNNEISEKSEIFDDQFSVERPDGSNFTLKIRSTKLEDSAMYFCASSPTGGFGETQYFGPGTRLLVL.